This record looks at one TCR beta chain sequence and its context. As yet, its antigen is unknown. V shed 2 bases and J shed 4 bases, with 11 bases lying between them. The germline V gene has CDR1 LNHNV and CDR2 YYDKDF (reference sequence). The CDR3 spans 14 residues. Clones were sequenced by immunoSEQ multiplex PCR, and TCRdb holds only the in-frame ones, with some missing. The sample holds 26,000 or so clones, over 75% seen once. The record originates from a study of lymphopenia after photon versus proton radiotherapy. Study-wide results and limits: Photon-treated patients lost naive T cells and TCR diversity; proton-treated stayed stable.

The sequencing here drew on peripheral blood, taken from a patient treated with photon-based radiotherapy. The receptor was isolated from a man aged 45-60 years with gastric cancer. This chain uses TRBV15 with TRBJ1-2, with D possibly matching TRBD1 (5 bases). The CDR3 nucleotides read TGTGCCACCAGCAGAATGGGGGGATCCTATGGCTACACCTTC. Protein product: CATSRMGGSYGYTF.